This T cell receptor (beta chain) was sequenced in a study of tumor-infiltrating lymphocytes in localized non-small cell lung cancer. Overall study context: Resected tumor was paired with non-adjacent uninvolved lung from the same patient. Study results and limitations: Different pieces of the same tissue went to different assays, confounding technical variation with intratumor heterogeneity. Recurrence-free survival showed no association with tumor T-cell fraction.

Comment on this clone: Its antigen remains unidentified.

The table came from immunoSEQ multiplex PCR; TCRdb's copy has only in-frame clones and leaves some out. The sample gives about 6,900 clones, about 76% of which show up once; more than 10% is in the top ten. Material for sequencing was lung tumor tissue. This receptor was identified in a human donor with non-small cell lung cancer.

The DNA for the CDR3 is TGTGCCACCAGCAGAAGGGGGTATGGCTACACCTTC. Its translation is CATSRRGYGYTF. This chain connects TRBV15 to TRBJ1-2, with D tentatively TRBD1 (6 bases). This CDR3 spans 12 amino acids. V was cut by 2 bases and J by 5 bases, with 6 bases left in between. Germline assignment: CDR1 LNHNV and CDR2 YYDKDF (reference sequence).